Sequencing of this T cell receptor (beta chain) was carried out in a study of cytomegalovirus exposure and HLA in healthy donors. The donors were in the roughly 110-subject validation cohort; that cohort was separate from the roughly 700-subject first cohort. Clones were read by immunoSEQ multiplex PCR, and TCRdb kept only the in-frame ones, dropping some. The table shows about 130,000 clones, with roughly 89% occurring only once. V dropped 0 bases and J dropped 7; count of bases not matched to a gene: 7. Germline values: CDR1 LNHDA, CDR2 SQIVND (reference sequence). CDR3 size: 16 residues. Notes on the study in general: The study listed roughly 160 cytomegalovirus-associated TCR beta chains.

Concerning this clone: Antigen unknown.

The chain links TRBV19 to TRBJ1-4; 8 bases are a match to TRBD1. Source material: PBMCs. This receptor was obtained from a woman between 18 and 29 years old in good health and CMV-seropositive. This CDR3 reads CASSIETGAYPEKLFF. Here the CDR3 DNA reads TGTGCCAGTAGTATAGAGACAGGGGCTTACCCTGAAAAACTGTTTTTT.